Reported below is one TCR beta chain. The target antigen is unknown. Clones were read by immunoSEQ multiplex PCR, and TCRdb kept only the in-frame ones, dropping some. The table records about 2.1 million clones, 93% of them present only once. These data come from a study of shared clonotypes between healthy human individuals. Looking at the study overall: Contributing individuals were a couple of females and three males aged 18 to 49. Three plates each covered CD4 naive and memory; CD8 naive two, CD8 memory one.

Study results and caveats: Deeper or shallower sequencing was expected to change how clonotypes are shared among donors.

Positively selected for CCR7, the CD45RO-negative cells used as naive CD8 cells excluded terminally differentiated effector memory CD45RA+ cells. The CDR3 spans 15 residues. From germline, CDR1 is SGHVS and CDR2 FNYEAQ. The V end was cut by 6 bases, the J end by 7 bases, with 21 bases between. The chain uses TRBV7-6 and TRBJ2-5; no clear D. The receptor was isolated from a man aged 18-30 years in good health. Some clones in this sample may be carry-over from other donors' samples. The sequencing input was naive CD8+ T cells from PBMCs. DNA for the CDR3: TGTGCCAGCAGACGGAAGGGTGGAACGAAGGGGACCCAGTACTTC. It yields the protein CASRRKGGTKGTQYF.